One and the same sample provided the 16 T cell receptor beta chains below, sequenced in a study of cytomegalovirus exposure and HLA in healthy donors. Primers: 60 Vbeta forward and 13 Jbeta reverse. The protocol was immunoSEQ multiplex PCR, while the TCRdb copy is restricted to in-frame clones and leaves out a portion. The sample carries 170,000 or so clones, 60% to 85% recorded once. Sequenced sample: PBMCs. Receptors were obtained from a woman aged 25 to 39 in good health and CMV-seronegative.

The chain employs TRBV6-1 and TRBJ2-1, with TRBD1 matching 12 bases. The length of the CDR3 is 14 residues. Trimming cost V 7 bases and J 8 bases; bases outside gene matches: 6. Germline V gene lookup returns CDR1 MNHNS and CDR2 SASEGT. CDR3 coding DNA: TGTGCCAGCACCTCGGGACAGGGGGCGGATGAGCAGTTCTTC. The encoded protein is CASTSGQGADEQFF.

The genes are TRBV4-1 and TRBJ1-2; no firm D call. V gave up 2 bases and J gave up 6 bases, with 10 bases separating them. The CDR3 extends over 13 amino acids. Germline V lookup: CDR1 MGHRA, CDR2 YSYEKL. The CDR3 sequence is CASSQFQEDGYTF. CDR3 nucleotides: TGCGCCAGCAGCCAATTTCAGGAGGATGGCTACACCTTC.

The rearrangement joins TRBV11-2 to TRBJ2-2, with 9 bases identical to TRBD2. Germline V gives CDR1 SGHAT, CDR2 FQNNGV. V lost 5 bases, J lost 10 bases, and 11 bases stayed unmatched. The CDR3 loop spans 15 amino acids. CDR3 sequence (DNA): TGTGCCAGCAGCCTTAGCGGGGGCCCCGCTGCGGAGCTGTTTTTT. Translation gives CASSLSGGPAAELFF. Supplemented by reference TRBV11-2 and TRBJ2-2, the full variable domain reads EAGVAQSPRYKIIEKRQSVAFWCNPISGHATLYWYQQILGQGPKLLIQFQNNGVVDDSQLPKDRFSAERLKGVDSTLKIQPAKLEDSAVYLCASSLSGGPAAELFFGEGSRLTVL.

This clone was observed a few times. The chain has TRBV7-9 and TRBJ2-7; perhaps TRBD1 as D (6 bases). Germline-derived CDR1 and CDR2 are SEHNR and FQNEAQ (reference sequence). The CDR3 contains 16 residues. V shed 2 bases and J shed 3 bases, with 17 bases lying between them. DNA for the CDR3: TGTGCCAGCAGCTTAAACGACTGGACAGCTCTCTACGAGCAGTACTTC. Its protein product is CASSLNDWTALYEQYF.

The chain couples TRBV7-9 to TRBJ1-2; D uncertain. V was pared by 4 bases and J by 4 bases, with 16 bases between. This CDR3 is built from 15 residues. Germline-derived CDR1 and CDR2 are SEHNR and FQNEAQ (reference sequence). The CDR3 DNA follows: TGTGCCAGCAGCTCACCTCTATGGGCCTCCTATGGCTACACCTTC. This translates into CASSSPLWASYGYTF.

This sequence joins TRBV28 and TRBJ1-6; the D gene is possibly TRBD1 (6 bases). Germline V gene data show CDR1 as MDHEN and CDR2 as SYDVKM. The CDR3 spans 18 residues. The V end lost 3 bases, the J end lost 9 bases, and 24 bases lay between the germline ends. CDR3 DNA: TGTGCCAGCAGTTTTTCTCCAAGGGGGGAGGGTGGAATTTCACCCCTCCACTTT. This encodes CASSFSPRGEGGISPLHF.

V usage is TRBV5-1 and J usage is TRBJ2-2, with D possibly being TRBD1 (6 bases). There are 15 residues in the CDR3. Trimming shortened V by 0 bases and J by 7 bases, and 13 bases separated the two germline ends. The germline gives CDR1 SGHRS, CDR2 YFSETQ. CDR3 sequence (DNA): TGCGCCAGCAGCTTGGATAGCCAGGGGATCGGGGAGCTGTTTTTT. Translation gives CASSLDSQGIGELFF.

J is TRBJ1-5 and V is TRBV2; TRBD1 might be the D (6 bases). V dropped 4 bases and J dropped 2 bases, with 12 bases sitting between them. Looked up from germline, CDR1 is SNHLY and CDR2 is FYNNEI. The CDR3 runs 15 residues. CDR3 sequence: CASSGQEVGNQPQHF. The CDR3 DNA is TGTGCCAGCAGTGGACAGGAGGTTGGCAATCAGCCCCAGCATTTT.

V gene TRBV6-6 combines with J gene TRBJ1-2; 8 positions match TRBD1. This CDR3 is built from 13 residues. Losses at the gene ends were 5 bases for V and 8 bases for J; bases not matched to a gene: 7. Germline loops: CDR1 MNHNY, CDR2 SVGAGI (reference sequence). CDR3 sequence reads: CASSPDRVRGYTF. The CDR3 coding sequence is TGTGCCAGCAGTCCGGACAGGGTGAGAGGCTACACCTTC.

The chain links TRBV5-4 to TRBJ2-3, with D unclear. Germline lookup yields CDR1 SGHNT and CDR2 YYREEE (reference sequence). Trimming stripped 3 bases from V and 2 bases from J, with 10 bases between. The CDR3 runs 14 residues. The CDR3: CASSSSGYTDTQYF. As DNA, the CDR3 is TGTGCCAGCAGCTCGTCCGGGTACACAGATACGCAGTATTTT.

The J gene is TRBJ1-1, the V gene TRBV5-1; 9 bases align to TRBD1. Germline-derived CDR1 and CDR2 are SGHRS and YFSETQ. The CDR3 loop spans 16 amino acids. V lost 4 bases to trimming and J lost 1 base; unmatched junction nucleotides: 8. CDR3 sequence: CASSTPRTGENTEAFF. The DNA of the CDR3 is TGCGCCAGCAGCACCCCGAGGACAGGGGAGAACACTGAAGCTTTCTTT.

There are a few counts of this clone. The chain couples TRBV6-1 to TRBJ2-7; possibly TRBD1 for D (6 bases). Trimming cost V 4 bases and J 6 bases, with 13 bases left between them. Germline V CDR1 and CDR2: MNHNS, SASEGT. This CDR3 spans 13 amino acids. CDR3 sequence: CASSVQGWGEQYF. The CDR3 nucleotides read TGTGCCAGCAGTGTACAGGGATGGGGCGAGCAGTACTTC.

The chain has TRBV19 and TRBJ2-3, with 7 bases aligning to TRBD1. The germline CDR1 and CDR2 sequences are LNHDA and SQIVND (reference sequence). The CDR3 length is 15 residues. V lost 5 bases to trimming and J lost 2 bases; unmatched junction nucleotides: 7. CDR3 in DNA: TGTGCCAGTAGTGCCCGACAGGGCGACACAGATACGCAGTATTTT. Protein product: CASSARQGDTDTQYF.

V usage is TRBV4-2 and J usage is TRBJ1-6; TRBD1 might be the D (6 bases). The CDR3 contains 16 residues. CDR1 is LGHNA, CDR2 YNFKEQ, per germline. Between the trimmed V and J ends, which lost 1 base and 6 bases, there was a span of 13 bases. Written as DNA, the CDR3 is TGTGCCAGCAGCCAAGCCGTCCGGGACACTAATTCACCCCTCCACTTT. This sequence encodes CASSQAVRDTNSPLHF.

This sequence joins TRBV11-3 and TRBJ2-5; D gene uncertain. From germline, CDR1 is SGHNT and CDR2 YENEEA. The V gene lost 3 bases and the J gene lost 3 bases, with 8 bases spanning the gap. The CDR3 is made up of 13 amino acids. The CDR3 loop reads CASSFEAEETQYF. The CDR3 DNA is TGTGCCAGCAGCTTCGAGGCGGAAGAGACCCAGTACTTC.

The rearrangement joins TRBV5-1 to TRBJ1-6, with TRBD1 matching over 8 bases. The junction had 12 bases not matched to a gene; V was cut back by 4 bases and J by 9 bases. Germline V gene sequence: CDR1 SGHRS, CDR2 YFSETQ. The CDR3 sequence is 16 residues long. CDR3 sequence reads: CASSGGQGSSGSPLHF. The CDR3 DNA is TGCGCCAGCAGCGGCGGACAGGGATCGAGTGGTTCACCCCTCCACTTT.